One sample yielded the 24 T cell receptor beta chains listed below, sequenced in a study of blood T cell repertoires in COVID-19. Clones were sequenced by immunoSEQ multiplex PCR, and TCRdb holds only the in-frame ones, with some missing. The repertoire consists of some 290,000 clones, with about nine tenths occurring once and the leading ten covering under 3.5%. The sequenced sample consisted of peripheral blood. The receptors originated from a woman aged 25 to 45 with COVID-19, enrolled during active disease.

The J gene is TRBJ1-1, the V gene TRBV9, with D unclear. CDR1 and CDR2 from the germline V gene are SGDLS and YYNGEE. This CDR3 is 14 amino acids long. The V gene lost 4 bases and the J gene lost 3 bases, with 13 bases spanning the gap. The CDR3 nucleotides are TGTGCCAGCAGCCCGCGGTTGAGGGACACTGAAGCTTTCTTT. Translated: CASSPRLRDTEAFF.

This chain joins TRBV6-1 and TRBJ1-2; a weak D match, TRBD1 (6 bases). Per the germline V gene, CDR1 is MNHNS and CDR2 is SASEGT. With 1 base removed from V and 4 bases from J, the gap between germline ends came to 13 bases. The CDR3 contains 15 residues. The CDR3 protein is CASSEVGGHGYGYTF. The CDR3 coding sequence is TGTGCCAGCAGTGAAGTGGGGGGGCATGGCTATGGCTACACCTTC.

The chain couples TRBV10-3 to TRBJ2-7, with D possibly TRBD1 on 5 matching bases. Trimming cost V 6 bases and J 3 bases, with 18 bases left between them. The CDR3 runs to 15 residues. The germline CDR1 and CDR2 sequences are ENHRY and SYGVKD. The chain's CDR3 is CAIRKVGVPHYEQYF. For the CDR3, the DNA is TGTGCCATCAGGAAAGTAGGGGTTCCACACTACGAGCAGTACTTC.

As for this clone: This specimen includes other DNA sequences encoding the same CDR3. The V call is TRBV6-5, the J call TRBJ2-1, with D perhaps TRBD2 (5 bases). The CDR3 extends over 10 amino acids. The germline V gene has CDR1 MNHEY and CDR2 SVGAGI. Trimming left V 8 bases short and J 6 bases short, with 5 bases between. The CDR3 DNA follows: TGTGCCAGCGGGAGCAATGAGCAGTTCTTC. Translation gives CASGSNEQFF.

The CDR3 DNA reads TGTGCCAGCAGCTCAACGCCAGGGGGTACTGAAGCTTTCTTT. Encoded protein: CASSSTPGGTEAFF. The chain employs TRBV7-2 and TRBJ1-1; 7 positions match TRBD1. There are 14 residues in the CDR3. Per germline, CDR1 SGHTA and CDR2 FQGNSA. J lost 5 bases, V lost 4 bases, and 7 bases had no gene match.

A single count supports this clone. The chain couples TRBV3-1 (or the pseudogene TRBV3-2) to TRBJ2-2, with D maybe TRBD2 (5 bases). This CDR3 is 16 amino acids long. Germline V lookup: CDR1 LGHDT, CDR2 YNNKEL (reference sequence). Trimming stripped 2 bases from V and 0 bases from J, with 10 bases between. The CDR3 spells CASSQPGSANTGELFF. The CDR3 bases are TGTGCCAGCAGCCAACCGGGGAGCGCGAACACCGGGGAGCTGTTTTTT.

The chain carries TRBV15 and TRBJ2-7; TRBD2 is a possible D gene (5 bases). Germline V gene lookup returns CDR1 LNHNV and CDR2 YYDKDF (reference sequence). The CDR3 consists of 13 residues. The ends were cut back, 6 bases at V and 7 bases at J, with 16 bases in the middle. The CDR3 nucleotides read TGTGCCACCAGGGCCGACTACTCGGGGGAGCAGTACTTC. The encoded protein is CATRADYSGEQYF.

The CDR3 DNA follows: TGTGCCAGCAGTGTTACTAGTACCGGGGAGCTGTTTTTT. It codes for CASSVTSTGELFF. The genes are TRBV2 and TRBJ2-2; tentative D call: TRBD2 (5 bases). V lost 4 bases to trimming and J lost 5 bases, with 8 bases between them. Germline V lookup: CDR1 SNHLY, CDR2 FYNNEI. The CDR3 totals 13 residues.

The chain joins TRBV27 to TRBJ2-1; TRBD2 aligns across 9 bases. J was trimmed by 7 bases and V by 4 bases; bases with no gene match: 2. This CDR3 has 13 amino acids. The germline V gene encodes CDR1 MNHEY and CDR2 SMNVEV (reference sequence). The CDR3 bases are TGTGCCAGCAGTTACGGACTAGCGAATGAGCAGTTCTTC. It is translated as CASSYGLANEQFF.

Only one count was recorded for this clone. The rearrangement links TRBV5-1 to TRBJ2-7; maybe TRBD1 (5 bases). The germline V gene encodes CDR1 SGHRS and CDR2 YFSETQ. The CDR3 spans 16 residues. Trimming took 1 base from V and 3 from J, leaving 17 bases between them. The CDR3: CASSLSQTDTDYEQYF. The CDR3 DNA sequence: TGCGCCAGCAGCTTGAGTCAGACAGACACTGACTACGAGCAGTACTTC.

V is TRBV30 and J is TRBJ1-6; 9 nucleotides agree with TRBD1. J was trimmed by 6 bases and V by 0 bases; bases with no gene match: 3. Germline loops: CDR1 GTSNPN, CDR2 SVGIG (reference sequence). This CDR3 has 15 residues. The CDR3 spells CAWSVTGQGNSPLHF. CDR3 nucleotide sequence: TGTGCCTGGAGTGTAACGGGACAGGGTAATTCACCCCTCCACTTT.

The chain carries TRBV19 and TRBJ1-6, with TRBD1 identical over 8 bases. The trim removed 2 bases at V and 7 bases at J, leaving 1 base unmatched. CDR3 size: 14 residues. Per the germline V gene, CDR1 is LNHDA and CDR2 is SQIVND (reference sequence). This CDR3 is CASSIRDRNSPLHF. Written as DNA, the CDR3 is TGTGCCAGTAGTATAAGGGACAGGAATTCACCCCTCCACTTT.

The gene calls are TRBV10-3 and TRBJ2-1; the match to TRBD1 covers 7 bases. J gave up 9 bases and V 4 bases, and 6 bases lay outside the gene matches. The CDR3 covers 13 residues. Germline values: CDR1 ENHRY, CDR2 SYGVKD. CDR3 amino acids: CAISVATGLEQFF. In DNA form, the CDR3 reads TGTGCCATCAGTGTTGCGACAGGGCTTGAGCAGTTCTTC.

This CDR3 reads CASSMGLAGEASYNEQFF. The CDR3 DNA reads as TGTGCCAGCAGCATGGGACTAGCGGGAGAGGCGTCCTACAATGAGCAGTTCTTC. This chain joins TRBV13 and TRBJ2-1; 14 nucleotides agree with TRBD2. After removal of 5 bases from V and 1 base from J, the junction contained 7 bases not matched to a gene. CDR1 PRHDT and CDR2 FYEKMQ come from the germline V gene (reference sequence). This CDR3 has 18 amino acids. Full variable domain (remainder filled in from reference TRBV13 and TRBJ2-1): AAGVIQSPRHLIKEKRETATLKCYPIPRHDTVYWYQQGPGQDPQFLISFYEKMQSDKGSIPDRFSAQQFSDYHSELNMSSLELGDSALYFCASSMGLAGEASYNEQFFGPGTRLTVL.

The V and J genes are TRBV27 and TRBJ2-1; 7 bases align to TRBD1. Germline-derived CDR1 and CDR2 are MNHEY and SMNVEV (reference sequence). The trim removed 3 bases at V and 5 bases at J, leaving 10 bases unmatched. The length of the CDR3 is 16 residues. The CDR3 nucleotides are TGTGCCAGCAGTTTTTACCGGGACAGCCCAAACAATGAGCAGTTCTTC. Translating gives CASSFYRDSPNNEQFF.

The rearrangement uses TRBV11-2 and TRBJ2-3; TRBD1 agrees at 9 bases. Per germline, CDR1 SGHAT and CDR2 FQNNGV. The CDR3 contains 17 residues. V gave up 1 base and J gave up 3 bases; unmatched junction bases: 8. CDR3: CASSLGAGTGRTDTQYF. CDR3 in DNA: TGTGCCAGCAGCTTAGGAGCTGGGACAGGGAGGACAGATACGCAGTATTTT.

This sequence joins TRBV11-2 and TRBJ2-7; D is unresolved. V was shortened by 5 bases and J by 7 bases, with 6 bases between the two germline ends. The CDR3 is 10 amino acids. Germline V CDR1 and CDR2: SGHAT, FQNNGV. CDR3 coding DNA: TGTGCCAGCAGCATGGCTGAGCAGTACTTC. The encoded protein is CASSMAEQYF.

The V gene is TRBV5-4, the J gene TRBJ1-1; a weak D match, TRBD1 (5 bases). Germline CDR1 reads SGHNT; CDR2 reads YYREEE (reference sequence). The CDR3 has 14 residues. V lost 4 bases to trimming and J lost 4 bases, with 14 bases between them. The CDR3 DNA sequence: TGTGCCAGCAGCCTCAGGGATTCGGGCACTGAAGCTTTCTTT. Translation: CASSLRDSGTEAFF.

The V call is TRBV10-3, the J call TRBJ2-7, with 7 bases identical to TRBD1. V shed 0 bases and J 4 bases; nucleotides not matched to a gene: 6. Per germline, CDR1 ENHRY and CDR2 SYGVKD. There are 15 residues in the CDR3. The DNA of the CDR3 is TGTGCCATCAGTGAGTCGCAGGACAGGTTGTACGAGCAGTACTTC. It is translated as CAISESQDRLYEQYF.

This chain uses TRBV30 with TRBJ1-1, with 11 positions matching TRBD1. The germline gives CDR1 GTSNPN, CDR2 SVGIG (reference sequence). The CDR3 covers 15 residues. J gave up 0 bases and V 2 bases, and 2 bases lay outside the gene matches. The DNA of the CDR3 is TGTGCCTGGAGTAGGGACAGGGGGATGAACACTGAAGCTTTCTTT. Its protein product is CAWSRDRGMNTEAFF.

This rearrangement joins TRBV7-9 to TRBJ2-7, with 9 positions matching TRBD1. The germline V gene encodes CDR1 SEHNR and CDR2 FQNEAQ (reference sequence). CDR3 length equals 15 residues. V lost 0 bases, J lost 1 base, and 1 base stayed unmatched. The CDR3 sequence is CASSLAGTGSYEQYF. CDR3 DNA: TGTGCCAGCAGCTTAGCGGGGACAGGGTCCTACGAGCAGTACTTC.

The chain links TRBV27 to TRBJ2-7; no definite D call. Trimming took 2 bases from V and 0 from J, leaving 8 bases between them. Germline CDR1 MNHEY, CDR2 SMNVEV (reference sequence). CDR3 length: 14 amino acids. The DNA for the CDR3 is TGTGCCAGCAGTTTAAGCTCGAACTCCTACGAGCAGTACTTC. It specifies CASSLSSNSYEQYF.

The V call is TRBV30, the J call TRBJ1-2; TRBD1 agrees at 12 bases. There are 16 residues in the CDR3. V lost 0 bases and J lost 3; bases outside the gene matches: 5. CDR1 is GTSNPN, CDR2 SVGIG, per germline (reference sequence). The CDR3 coding sequence is TGTGCCTGGAGTGTACGGGGACAGGGGGCGTACTATGGCTACACCTTC. The encoded protein is CAWSVRGQGAYYGYTF.

This chain uses TRBV27 with TRBJ1-6; no clear D. V lost 2 bases, J lost 7 bases, and 15 bases lay in between. Germline CDR1 and CDR2: MNHEY and SMNVEV (reference sequence). The length of the CDR3 is 16 residues. The CDR3 loop reads CASSLRGSSSNSPLHF. The CDR3 DNA reads TGTGCCAGCAGTTTACGGGGATCCAGTAGCAATTCACCCCTCCACTTT.